This T cell receptor beta chain was found in a study of blood T cell repertoires in COVID-19. Study-wide context: There were acute and convalescent COVID-19 samples, and they came from the United States, Italy and Spain.

Original processing notes: Nucleated cell counts were estimated from reference gene primer amplification. Profiled with immunoSEQ multiplex PCR; TCRdb holds only in-frame clones, not every one. V, J and clone size are taken as reported in that table, and D and trimming were inferred from the DNA itself. Of roughly 230,000 clones listed, 82% are singletons. After removal of 6 bases from V and 8 bases from J, the junction contained 12 bases not matched to a gene. The germline CDR1 and CDR2 sequences are SGHTA and FQGNSA. The CDR3 has 14 amino acids. V and J are TRBV7-2 and TRBJ1-2; 7 nucleotides align to TRBD1. Input material: peripheral blood. The sequence derives from a woman of 80 years or more with acute or convalescent COVID-19. For the CDR3, the DNA is TGTGCCAGCAGGCCGGAGGGGGCCACGGGAGGCTACACCTTC. Protein: CASRPEGATGGYTF.